Listed below are T cell receptor beta chains from one sample, sequenced in a study of control samples from healthy donors and cancer patients. The assay was immunoSEQ multiplex PCR, and TCRdb's table has in-frame clones only and misses some. The sample comprises about 110,000 clones, roughly 90% of which are singletons, and about 3.7% rests with the top ten. The specimen sequenced was PBMCs. All receptors come from a woman aged 55-69 years with lung cancer. The CDR3 runs from the conserved cysteine through the conserved F or W. Each record gives: clone size, V gene, J gene, D gene, CDR3 protein, CDR3 DNA. A D gene is named only where the DNA matches it firmly. Not every row has a clone size; where given, it reads once, few, many or a size class.

>.|TRBV19|TRBJ1-4|.
CASSIRGNEKLFF
TGTGCCAGTAGTATAAGGGGGAATGAAAAACTGTTTTTT
>.|TRBV19|TRBJ1-1|TRBD1
CASSRTGTGYNTEAFF
TGTGCCAGTAGTAGAACCGGGACAGGGTACAACACTGAAGCTTTCTTT
>.|TRBV5-4|TRBJ2-3|.
CASSLGGALQGTQYF
TGTGCCAGCAGCTTGGGGGGGGCCTTACAGGGTACGCAGTATTTT
>.|TRBV7-3|TRBJ2-2|TRBD1
CATGTGNTGELFF
TGTGCTACCGGGACAGGGAACACCGGGGAGCTGTTTTTT
>once|TRBV11-1|TRBJ1-3|.
CASSLAPGLSGNTIYF
TGTGCCAGCAGCTTAGCGCCGGGACTCTCTGGAAACACCATATATTTT
>.|TRBV7-3|TRBJ1-6|.
CASSPRITGRSYNSPLHF
TGTGCCAGCAGCCCGCGAATTACAGGGAGGTCCTATAATTCACCCCTCCACTTT
>.|TRBV18|TRBJ1-4|.
CASSPGVELFF
TGTGCCAGCTCACCAGGAGTGGAACTGTTTTTT
>.|TRBV7-2|TRBJ1-2|.
CASSSGRRRGLRRDYGYTF
TGTGCCAGCAGCTCGGGCCGACGGAGAGGTCTGAGGCGGGACTATGGCTACACCTTC
>.|TRBV6-5|TRBJ1-6|.
CASSYSYNSPLHF
TGTGCCAGCAGTTACTCCTATAATTCACCCCTCCACTTT
>.|TRBV11-3|TRBJ2-5|.
CASSSGTGEETQYF
TGTGCCAGCAGCTCCGGGACTGGAGAAGAGACCCAGTACTTC
>.|TRBV28|TRBJ1-2|.
CASSATLGYGYTF
TGTGCCAGCAGTGCTACCTTGGGCTATGGCTACACCTTC
>.|TRBV5-1|TRBJ2-5|TRBD1
CASSTGQGGQETQYF
TGCGCCAGCAGCACCGGACAGGGCGGGCAAGAGACCCAGTACTTC
>.|TRBV5-8|TRBJ2-1|TRBD2
CASSLGTSRDNEQFF
TGTGCCAGCAGCTTAGGGACTAGCAGAGACAATGAGCAGTTCTTC
>.|TRBV7-2|TRBJ2-5|.
CASSFQETQYF
TGTGCCAGCAGCTTCCAAGAGACCCAGTACTTC
>.|TRBV19|TRBJ1-2|.
CASSIDRISNYGYTF
TGTGCCAGTAGTATAGATCGGATCTCTAACTATGGCTACACCTTC